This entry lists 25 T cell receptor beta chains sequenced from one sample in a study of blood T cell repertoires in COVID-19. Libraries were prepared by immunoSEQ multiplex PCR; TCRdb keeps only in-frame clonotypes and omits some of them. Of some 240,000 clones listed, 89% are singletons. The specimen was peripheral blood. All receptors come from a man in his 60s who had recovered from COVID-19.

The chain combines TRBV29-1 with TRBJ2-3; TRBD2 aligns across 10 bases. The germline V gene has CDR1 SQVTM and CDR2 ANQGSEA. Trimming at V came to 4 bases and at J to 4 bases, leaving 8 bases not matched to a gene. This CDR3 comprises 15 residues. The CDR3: CSVVLASGSSDTQYF. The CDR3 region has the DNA TGCAGCGTTGTTCTGGCTAGCGGGAGCTCAGATACGCAGTATTTT.

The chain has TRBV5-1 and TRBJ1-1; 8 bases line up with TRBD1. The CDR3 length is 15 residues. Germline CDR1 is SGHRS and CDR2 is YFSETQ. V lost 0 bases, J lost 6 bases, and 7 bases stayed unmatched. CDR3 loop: CASSLVTTGDSEAFF. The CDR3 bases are TGCGCCAGCAGCTTGGTCACGACAGGGGACTCTGAAGCTTTCTTT. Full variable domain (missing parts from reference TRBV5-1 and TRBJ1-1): KAGVTQTPRYLIKTRGQQVTLSCSPISGHRSVSWYQQTPGQGLQFLFEYFSETQRNKGNFPGRFSGRQFSNSRSEMNVSTLELGDSALYLCASSLVTTGDSEAFFGQGTRLTVV.

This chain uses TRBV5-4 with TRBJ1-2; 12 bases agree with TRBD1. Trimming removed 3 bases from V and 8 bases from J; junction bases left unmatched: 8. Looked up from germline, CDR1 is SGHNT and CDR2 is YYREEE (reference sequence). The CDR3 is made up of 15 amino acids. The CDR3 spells CASSWDRGRRNGYTF. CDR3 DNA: TGTGCCAGCAGCTGGGACAGGGGGCGCAGGAACGGCTACACCTTC.

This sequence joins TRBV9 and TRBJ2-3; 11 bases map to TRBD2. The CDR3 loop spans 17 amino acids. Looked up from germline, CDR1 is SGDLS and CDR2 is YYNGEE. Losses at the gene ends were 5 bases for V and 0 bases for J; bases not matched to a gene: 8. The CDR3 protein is CASSDGTSGQSTDTQYF. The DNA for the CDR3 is TGTGCCAGCAGTGACGGGACTAGCGGACAGAGCACAGATACGCAGTATTTT. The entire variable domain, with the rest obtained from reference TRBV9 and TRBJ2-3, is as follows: DSGVTQTPKHLITATGQRVTLRCSPRSGDLSVYWYQQSLDQGLQFLIQYYNGEERAKGNILERFSAQQFPDLHSELNLSSLELGDSALYFCASSDGTSGQSTDTQYFGPGTRLTVL.

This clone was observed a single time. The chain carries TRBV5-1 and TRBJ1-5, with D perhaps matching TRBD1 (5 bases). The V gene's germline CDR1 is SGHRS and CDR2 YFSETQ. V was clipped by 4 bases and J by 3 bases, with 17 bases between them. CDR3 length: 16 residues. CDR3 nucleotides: TGCGCCAGCAGCCCGGGCGGGGGATCTTCCAATCAGCCCCAGCATTTT. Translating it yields CASSPGGGSSNQPQHF.

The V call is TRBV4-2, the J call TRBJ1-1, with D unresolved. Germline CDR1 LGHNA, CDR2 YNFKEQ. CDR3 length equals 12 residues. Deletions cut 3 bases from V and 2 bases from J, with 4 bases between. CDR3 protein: CASSQGNTEAFF. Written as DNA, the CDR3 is TGTGCCAGCAGCCAGGGCAACACTGAAGCTTTCTTT.

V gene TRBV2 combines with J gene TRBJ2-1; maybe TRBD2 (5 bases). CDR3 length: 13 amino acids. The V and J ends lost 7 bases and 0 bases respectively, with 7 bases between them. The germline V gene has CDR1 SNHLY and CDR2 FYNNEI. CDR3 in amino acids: CASNRGSYNEQFF. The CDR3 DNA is TGTGCCAGCAATCGGGGCTCCTACAATGAGCAGTTCTTC.

For the CDR3, the DNA is TGTGCCAGCAGCTCGGGACAGGGGGTCTATGGCTACACCTTC. Its translation is CASSSGQGVYGYTF. The chain has TRBV7-9 and TRBJ1-2; 11 bases agree with TRBD1. CDR3 length: 14 residues. V lost 4 bases to trimming and J lost 4 bases; unmatched junction nucleotides: 2. Germline V gives CDR1 SEHNR, CDR2 FQNEAQ (reference sequence).

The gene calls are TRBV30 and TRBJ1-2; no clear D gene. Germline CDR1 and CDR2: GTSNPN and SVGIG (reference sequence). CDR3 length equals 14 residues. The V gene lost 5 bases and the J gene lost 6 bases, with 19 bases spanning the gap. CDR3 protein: CAWVRVSSRDGYTF. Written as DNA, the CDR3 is TGTGCCTGGGTACGTGTATCGTCGCGGGATGGCTACACCTTC.

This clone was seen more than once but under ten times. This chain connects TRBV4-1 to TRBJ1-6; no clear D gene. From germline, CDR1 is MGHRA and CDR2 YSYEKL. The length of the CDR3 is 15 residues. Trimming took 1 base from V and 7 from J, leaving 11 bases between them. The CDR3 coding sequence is TGCGCCAGCAGCCAAGCTTGGGCCCAGAATTCACCCCTCCACTTT. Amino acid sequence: CASSQAWAQNSPLHF.

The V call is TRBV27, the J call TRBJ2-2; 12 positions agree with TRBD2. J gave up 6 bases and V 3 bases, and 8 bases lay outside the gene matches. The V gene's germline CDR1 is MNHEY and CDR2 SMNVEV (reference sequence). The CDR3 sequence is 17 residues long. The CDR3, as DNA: TGTGCCAGCAGTTTTCCTAGCGGGAGGGCCAAGTCCGGGGAGCTGTTTTTT. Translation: CASSFPSGRAKSGELFF.

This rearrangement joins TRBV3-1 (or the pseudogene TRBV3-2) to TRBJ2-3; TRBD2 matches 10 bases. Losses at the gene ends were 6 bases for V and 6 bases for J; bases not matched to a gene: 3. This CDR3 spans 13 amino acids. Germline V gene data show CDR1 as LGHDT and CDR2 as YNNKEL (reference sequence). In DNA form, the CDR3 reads TGTGCCAGCAGACCTAGCGGGGGTGATACGCAGTATTTT. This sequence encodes CASRPSGGDTQYF.

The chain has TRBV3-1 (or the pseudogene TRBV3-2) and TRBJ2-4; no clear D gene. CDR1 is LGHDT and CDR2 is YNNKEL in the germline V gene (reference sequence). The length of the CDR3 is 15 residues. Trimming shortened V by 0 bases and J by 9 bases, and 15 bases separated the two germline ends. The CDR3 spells CASSQESIGRSIQYF. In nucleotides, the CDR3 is TGTGCCAGCAGCCAAGAAAGTATTGGCCGGAGCATTCAGTACTTC.

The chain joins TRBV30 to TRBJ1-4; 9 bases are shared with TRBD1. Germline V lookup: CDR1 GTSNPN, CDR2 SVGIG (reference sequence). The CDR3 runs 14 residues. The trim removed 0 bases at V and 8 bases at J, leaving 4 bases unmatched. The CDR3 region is CAWSVGTGYEKLFF. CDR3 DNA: TGTGCCTGGAGTGTGGGGACAGGGTACGAAAAACTGTTTTTT.

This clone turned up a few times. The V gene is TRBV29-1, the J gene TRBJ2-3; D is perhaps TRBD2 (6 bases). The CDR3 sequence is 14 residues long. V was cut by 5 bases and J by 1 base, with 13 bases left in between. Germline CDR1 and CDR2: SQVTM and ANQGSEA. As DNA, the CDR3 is TGCAGCGTTCCGAAGGGCGGGGGCACAGATACGCAGTATTTT. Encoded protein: CSVPKGGGTDTQYF.

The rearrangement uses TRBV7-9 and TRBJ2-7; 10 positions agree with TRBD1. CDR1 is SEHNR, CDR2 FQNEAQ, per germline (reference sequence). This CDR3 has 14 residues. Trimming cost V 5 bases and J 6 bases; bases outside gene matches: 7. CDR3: CASSPRDRGGEQYF. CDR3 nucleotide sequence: TGTGCCAGCAGCCCGCGGGACAGGGGTGGCGAGCAGTACTTC.

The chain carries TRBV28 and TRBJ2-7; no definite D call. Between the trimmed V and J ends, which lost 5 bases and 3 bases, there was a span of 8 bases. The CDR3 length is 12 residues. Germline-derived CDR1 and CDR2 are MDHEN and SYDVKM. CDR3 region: CASSPSNYEQYF. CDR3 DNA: TGTGCCAGCAGTCCATCCAACTACGAGCAGTACTTC.

CDR3 nucleotides: TGTGCCAGCAGCCGAGGATGGAGAGGGCCCCAGCATTTT. It encodes CASSRGWRGPQHF. The chain recombines TRBV5-4 with TRBJ1-5; no reliable D call. V lost 4 bases and J 9 bases, leaving 14 bases between the germline ends. CDR3 length equals 13 residues. Per the germline V gene, CDR1 is SGHNT and CDR2 is YYREEE (reference sequence).

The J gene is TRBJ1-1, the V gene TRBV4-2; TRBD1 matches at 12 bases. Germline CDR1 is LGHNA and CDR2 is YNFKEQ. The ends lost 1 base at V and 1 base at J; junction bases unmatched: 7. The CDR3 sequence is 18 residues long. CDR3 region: CASSQGPGQGAPNTEAFF. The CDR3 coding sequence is TGTGCCAGCAGCCAAGGCCCGGGACAGGGGGCCCCGAACACTGAAGCTTTCTTT.

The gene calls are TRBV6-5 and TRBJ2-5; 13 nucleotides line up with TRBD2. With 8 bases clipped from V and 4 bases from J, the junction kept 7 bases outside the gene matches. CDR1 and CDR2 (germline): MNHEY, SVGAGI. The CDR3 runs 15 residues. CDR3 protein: CASGPGLAGLETQYF. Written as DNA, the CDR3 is TGTGCCAGCGGACCGGGACTAGCGGGGTTAGAGACCCAGTACTTC.

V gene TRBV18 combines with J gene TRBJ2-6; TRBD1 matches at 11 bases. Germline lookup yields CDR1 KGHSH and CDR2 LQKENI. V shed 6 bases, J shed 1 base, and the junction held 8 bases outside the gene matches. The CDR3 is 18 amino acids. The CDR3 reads CASSGWTGGQSGANVLTF. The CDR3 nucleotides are TGTGCCAGCTCTGGGTGGACAGGGGGCCAATCTGGGGCCAACGTCCTGACTTTC.

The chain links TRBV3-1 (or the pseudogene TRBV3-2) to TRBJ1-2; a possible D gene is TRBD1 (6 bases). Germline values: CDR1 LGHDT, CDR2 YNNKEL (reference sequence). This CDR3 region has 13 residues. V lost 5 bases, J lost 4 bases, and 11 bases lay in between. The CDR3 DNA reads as TGTGCCAGCAGCTCAGGGGCTGCCTATGGCTACACCTTC. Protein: CASSSGAAYGYTF.

CDR3 protein: CASSLSEEGPAYGYTF. The CDR3 DNA reads TGTGCCAGCAGCCTCTCGGAGGAGGGGCCGGCCTATGGCTACACCTTC. The chain has TRBV3-1 (or the pseudogene TRBV3-2) and TRBJ1-2; D perhaps matches TRBD1 (5 bases). Trimming left V 4 bases short and J 4 bases short, with 19 bases between. CDR3 size: 16 residues. CDR1 LGHDT and CDR2 YNNKEL come from the germline V gene (reference sequence).

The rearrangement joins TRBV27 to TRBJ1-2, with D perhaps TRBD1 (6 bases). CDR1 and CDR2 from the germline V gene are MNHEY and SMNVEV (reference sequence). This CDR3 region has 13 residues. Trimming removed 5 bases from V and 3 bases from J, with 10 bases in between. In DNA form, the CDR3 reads TGTGCCAGCAGTCCCAAGGGGGACTATGGCTACACCTTC. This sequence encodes CASSPKGDYGYTF.

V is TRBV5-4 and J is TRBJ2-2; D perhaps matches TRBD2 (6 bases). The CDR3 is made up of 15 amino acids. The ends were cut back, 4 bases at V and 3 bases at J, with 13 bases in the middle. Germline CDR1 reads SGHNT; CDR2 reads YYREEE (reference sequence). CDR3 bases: TGTGCCAGCAGCCCCGGGACTCCATACACCGGGGAGCTGTTTTTT. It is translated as CASSPGTPYTGELFF.